A single sample is the source of the 15 T cell receptor beta chains below, sequenced in a study of cytomegalovirus exposure and HLA in healthy donors. Using immunoSEQ multiplex PCR, the repertoire was profiled, and TCRdb retains in-frame clones only, with some absent. This sample carries approximately 170,000 clones, 75% to 95% of them seen once, and the ten largest clones take around 2.7%. Sequenced material: PBMCs. The receptor source for this set is a woman between 18 and 29 years old in good health and CMV-seropositive.

This clone was counted between two and nine times. The chain is built from TRBV7-2 and TRBJ2-7; 9 bases align to TRBD2. This CDR3 comprises 16 residues. The J segment lost 3 bases and the V segment lost 5 bases, leaving 11 bases of the junction unmatched. Germline V gene data show CDR1 as SGHTA and CDR2 as FQGNSA. The CDR3 DNA sequence: TGTGCCAGCAGCCCGCCAAGGACTAGCGATCACTACGAGCAGTACTTC. Amino acids: CASSPPRTSDHYEQYF.

This clone showed up just once. Other DNA sequences from this sample encode an identical CDR3 as well. The V gene is TRBV2, the J gene TRBJ1-2; D is undetermined. Between the trimmed V and J ends, which lost 6 bases and 4 bases, there was a span of 9 bases. This CDR3 contains 12 residues. Germline assignment: CDR1 SNHLY and CDR2 FYNNEI. The DNA of the CDR3 is TGTGCCAGCAGCGCTCTATCCTATGGCTACACCTTC. This translates into CASSALSYGYTF.

The chain combines TRBV29-1 with TRBJ2-5, with D possibly being TRBD1 (5 bases). The V gene's germline CDR1 is SQVTM and CDR2 ANQGSEA. Trimming took off 8 bases at V and 5 bases at J, with 21 bases between the two ends. CDR3 length: 14 residues. CDR3 coding DNA: TGCAGCTTCTCCCGAAGGGGTGGGTGGGAGACCCAGTACTTC. This sequence encodes CSFSRRGGWETQYF.

The chain employs TRBV2 and TRBJ2-3, with D tentatively TRBD1 (5 bases). The CDR3 consists of 13 residues. The germline gives CDR1 SNHLY, CDR2 FYNNEI. Trimming removed 3 bases at V and 4 bases at J, with 8 bases between. CDR3 residues: CASSEAGSDTQYF. CDR3 DNA sequence: TGTGCCAGCAGTGAGGCAGGGTCAGATACGCAGTATTTT.

The J gene is TRBJ1-2, the V gene TRBV4-3; 7 nucleotides agree with TRBD1. CDR1 and CDR2 (germline): LGHNA, YSLEER. The CDR3 contains 17 residues. After removal of 4 bases from V and 4 bases from J, the junction contained 15 bases not matched to a gene. CDR3 residues: CASSLRVNRGLIYGYTF. CDR3 sequence (DNA): TGCGCCAGCAGCCTGCGAGTCAACAGGGGTCTTATCTATGGCTACACCTTC.

The chain's CDR3 is CATAENGNTIYF. The CDR3 nucleotides read TGTGCCACCGCGGAAAATGGAAACACCATATATTTT. The chain has TRBV19 and TRBJ1-3; D is ambiguous. This CDR3 is built from 12 residues. The V end was cut by 10 bases, the J end by 3 bases, with 10 bases between. Germline V lookup: CDR1 LNHDA, CDR2 SQIVND (reference sequence).

The rearrangement uses TRBV19 and TRBJ2-1, with D tentatively TRBD2 (6 bases). This CDR3 region has 14 residues. Germline values: CDR1 LNHDA, CDR2 SQIVND (reference sequence). V lost 7 bases and J lost 4, with 14 bases in between. CDR3 loop: CASMTGSPYNEQFF. The DNA for the CDR3 is TGTGCCAGTATGACCGGGAGCCCTTACAATGAGCAGTTCTTC.

V is TRBV28 and J is TRBJ2-5; 8 bases line up with TRBD2. Germline trimming cut 8 bases from V and 3 bases from J; bases unmatched to any gene: 2. CDR1 and CDR2 (germline): MDHEN, SYDVKM. The CDR3 is 12 residues long. This CDR3 reads CASGRGEETQYF. CDR3 DNA: TGTGCCAGCGGGCGGGGGGAAGAGACCCAGTACTTC.

The chain carries TRBV7-6 and TRBJ2-3; 11 nucleotides match TRBD2. Germline V lookup: CDR1 SGHVS, CDR2 FNYEAQ. The CDR3 length is 16 residues. The J segment lost 4 bases and the V segment lost 1 base, leaving 4 bases of the junction unmatched. In nucleotides, the CDR3 is TGTGCCAGCAGCTTAGGGCTAGCGGGGGGCGCAGATACGCAGTATTTT. Its translation is CASSLGLAGGADTQYF.

The V and J genes are TRBV7-8 and TRBJ1-5; 9 bases fit TRBD1. This CDR3 is 15 amino acids long. From germline, CDR1 is SGHVS and CDR2 FQNEAQ. Germline trimming cut 5 bases from V and 3 bases from J; bases unmatched to any gene: 5. CDR3 region: CASSPWTGVNQPQHF. CDR3 DNA: TGTGCCAGCAGCCCGTGGACAGGGGTCAATCAGCCCCAGCATTTT.

The V call is TRBV7-2, the J call TRBJ2-7; perhaps TRBD2 as D (6 bases). CDR1 is SGHTA, CDR2 FQGNSA, per germline. This CDR3 has 15 residues. V was cut by 1 base and J by 1 base, with 11 bases left in between. The DNA of the CDR3 is TGTGCCAGCAGCTTAGGGGCCAGCGGGTCCTACGAGCAGTACTTC. Encoded protein: CASSLGASGSYEQYF.

At least ten counts were recorded for this clone. V usage is TRBV2 and J usage is TRBJ1-5, with D possibly matching TRBD1 (6 bases). CDR1 is SNHLY, CDR2 FYNNEI, per germline. CDR3 length equals 15 residues. The V and J ends lost 2 bases and 3 bases respectively, with 11 bases between them. CDR3 residues: CASSEQGPINQPQHF. The CDR3 bases are TGTGCCAGCAGTGAACAGGGGCCAATCAATCAGCCCCAGCATTTT. Using reference TRBV2 and TRBJ1-5 for the parts outside the CDR3, the full variable domain is EPEVTQTPSHQVTQMGQEVILRCVPISNHLYFYWYRQILGQKVEFLVSFYNNEISEKSEIFDDQFSVERPDGSNFTLKIRSTKLEDSAMYFCASSEQGPINQPQHFGDGTRLSIL.

CDR3 in amino acids: CASSLPLGGRAHNEQFF. In nucleotides, the CDR3 is TGTGCCAGCAGTCTACCGCTCGGCGGGAGGGCTCACAATGAGCAGTTCTTC. The V and J genes are TRBV28 and TRBJ2-1; 9 nucleotides line up with TRBD2. J lost 5 bases, V lost 5 bases, and 13 bases had no gene match. Germline lookup yields CDR1 MDHEN and CDR2 SYDVKM. There are 17 residues in the CDR3.

The chain employs TRBV7-2 and TRBJ2-7; tentative D call: TRBD2 (6 bases). V dropped 1 base and J dropped 6 bases, with 16 bases sitting between them. The CDR3 extends over 15 amino acids. The germline gives CDR1 SGHTA, CDR2 FQGNSA. The CDR3 loop reads CASSLEAGSLAEQYF. CDR3 nucleotide sequence: TGTGCCAGCAGCTTAGAGGCCGGGAGCCTAGCCGAGCAGTACTTC. The complete variable domain, with remaining parts taken from reference TRBV7-2 and TRBJ2-7, reads GAGVSQSPSNKVTEKGKDVELRCDPISGHTALYWYRQSLGQGLEFLIYFQGNSAPDKSGLPSDRFSAERTGGSVSTLTIQRTQQEDSAVYLCASSLEAGSLAEQYFGPGTRLTVT.

The CDR3 DNA reads as TGTGCCAGCCAGGATCCGTCAGGATTTTTTAACTATGGCTACACCTTC. Protein: CASQDPSGFFNYGYTF. The chain links TRBV19 to TRBJ1-2, with no clear D. Germline assignment: CDR1 LNHDA and CDR2 SQIVND (reference sequence). This CDR3 is built from 16 residues. Trimming pared 9 bases from V and 1 base from J, leaving 21 bases between.